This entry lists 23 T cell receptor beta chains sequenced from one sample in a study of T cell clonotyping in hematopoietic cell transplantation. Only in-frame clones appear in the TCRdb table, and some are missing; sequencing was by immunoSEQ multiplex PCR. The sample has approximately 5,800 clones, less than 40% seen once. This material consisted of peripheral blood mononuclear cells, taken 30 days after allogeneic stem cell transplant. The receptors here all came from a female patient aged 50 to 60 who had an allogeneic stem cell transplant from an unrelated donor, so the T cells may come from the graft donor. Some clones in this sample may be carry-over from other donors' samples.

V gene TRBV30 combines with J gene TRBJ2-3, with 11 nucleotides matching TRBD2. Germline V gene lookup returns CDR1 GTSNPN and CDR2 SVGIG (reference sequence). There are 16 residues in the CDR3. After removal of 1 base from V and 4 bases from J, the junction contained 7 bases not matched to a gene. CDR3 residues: CAWSAVAGGWADTQYF. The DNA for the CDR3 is TGTGCCTGGAGTGCGGTAGCGGGAGGGTGGGCAGATACGCAGTATTTT.

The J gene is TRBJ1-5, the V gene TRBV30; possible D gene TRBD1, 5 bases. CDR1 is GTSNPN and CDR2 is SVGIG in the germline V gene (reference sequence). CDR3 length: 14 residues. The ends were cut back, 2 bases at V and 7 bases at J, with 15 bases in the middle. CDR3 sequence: CAWSISGGRQPQHF. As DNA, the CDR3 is TGTGCCTGGAGTATATCCGGGGGTCGACAGCCCCAGCATTTT.

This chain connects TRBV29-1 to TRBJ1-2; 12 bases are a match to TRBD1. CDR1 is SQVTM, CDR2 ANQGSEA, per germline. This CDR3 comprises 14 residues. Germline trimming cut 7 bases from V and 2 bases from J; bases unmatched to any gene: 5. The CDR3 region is CSDTGTGGNYGYTF. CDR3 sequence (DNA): TGCAGCGATACCGGGACAGGGGGCAACTATGGCTACACCTTC.

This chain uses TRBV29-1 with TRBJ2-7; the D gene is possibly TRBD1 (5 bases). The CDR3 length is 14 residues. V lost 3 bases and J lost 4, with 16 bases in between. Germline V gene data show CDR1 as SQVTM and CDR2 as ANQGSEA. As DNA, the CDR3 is TGCAGCGTTGAGGACACGCGGCTTCCTTACGAGCAGTACTTC. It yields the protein CSVEDTRLPYEQYF.

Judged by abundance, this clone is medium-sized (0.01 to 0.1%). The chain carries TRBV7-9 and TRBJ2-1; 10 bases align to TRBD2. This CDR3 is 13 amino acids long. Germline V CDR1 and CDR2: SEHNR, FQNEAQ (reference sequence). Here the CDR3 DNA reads TGTGCTGGAGCGGGAGGGCCGGACAATGAGCAGTTCTTC. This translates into CAGAGGPDNEQFF.

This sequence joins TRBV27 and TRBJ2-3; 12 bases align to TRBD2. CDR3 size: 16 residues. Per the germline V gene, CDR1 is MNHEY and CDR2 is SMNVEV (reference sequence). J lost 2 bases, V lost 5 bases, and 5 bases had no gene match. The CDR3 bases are TGTGCCAGCAGTCCACGACTAGCGGGGGCCACAGATACGCAGTATTTT. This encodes CASSPRLAGATDTQYF.

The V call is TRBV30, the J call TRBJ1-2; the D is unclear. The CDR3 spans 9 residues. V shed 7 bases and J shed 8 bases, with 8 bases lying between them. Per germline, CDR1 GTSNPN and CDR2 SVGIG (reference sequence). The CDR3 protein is CASFPGYTF. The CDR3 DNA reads TGTGCCTCATTCCCCGGCTACACCTTC.

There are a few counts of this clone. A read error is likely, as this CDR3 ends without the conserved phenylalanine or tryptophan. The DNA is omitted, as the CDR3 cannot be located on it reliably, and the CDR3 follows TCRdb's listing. The CDR3 region is CAWSQSPTGGPSYL. The V gene is TRBV30, the J gene TRBJ2-7; the table's TRBD2 call for D was not verified on the DNA. CDR1 is GTSNPN and CDR2 is SVGIG in the germline V gene (reference sequence). From its first to its last residue, the CDR3 has 14 amino acids.

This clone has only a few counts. As DNA, the CDR3 is TGTGCCAGCAGCTCCTTGACTAGCGGATACGAGCAGTACTTC. Its translation: CASSSLTSGYEQYF. The J gene is TRBJ2-7, the V gene TRBV7-6, with 9 positions matching TRBD2. J was trimmed by 4 bases and V by 4 bases; bases with no gene match: 5. Per germline, CDR1 SGHVS and CDR2 FNYEAQ. The CDR3 has 14 residues.

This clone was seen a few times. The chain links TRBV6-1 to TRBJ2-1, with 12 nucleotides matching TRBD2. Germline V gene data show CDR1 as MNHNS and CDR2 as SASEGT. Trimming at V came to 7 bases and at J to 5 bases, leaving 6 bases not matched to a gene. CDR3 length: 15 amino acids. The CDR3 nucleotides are TGTGCCAGCAAAGACCTAGCGGGGGGGGACAATGAGCAGTTCTTC. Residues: CASKDLAGGDNEQFF.

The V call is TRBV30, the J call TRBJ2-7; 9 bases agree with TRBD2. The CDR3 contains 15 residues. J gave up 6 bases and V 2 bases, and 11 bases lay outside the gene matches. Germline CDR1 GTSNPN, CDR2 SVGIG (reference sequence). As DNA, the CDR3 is TGTGCCTGGAGTAAGAAAGGGATAGCGGGGGTCGAGCAGTACTTC. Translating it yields CAWSKKGIAGVEQYF.

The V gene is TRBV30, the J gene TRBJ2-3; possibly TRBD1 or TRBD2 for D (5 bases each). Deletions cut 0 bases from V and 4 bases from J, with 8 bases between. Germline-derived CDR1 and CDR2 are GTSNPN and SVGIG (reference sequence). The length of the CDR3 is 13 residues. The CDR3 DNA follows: TGTGCCTGGAGTGTACTGGGACCAGATACGCAGTATTTT. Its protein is CAWSVLGPDTQYF.

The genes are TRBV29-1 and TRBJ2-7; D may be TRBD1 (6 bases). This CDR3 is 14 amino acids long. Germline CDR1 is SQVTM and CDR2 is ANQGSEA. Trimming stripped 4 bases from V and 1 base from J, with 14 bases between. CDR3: CSVGGGRVSYEQYF. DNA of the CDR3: TGCAGCGTTGGAGGGGGTAGAGTATCCTACGAGCAGTACTTC.

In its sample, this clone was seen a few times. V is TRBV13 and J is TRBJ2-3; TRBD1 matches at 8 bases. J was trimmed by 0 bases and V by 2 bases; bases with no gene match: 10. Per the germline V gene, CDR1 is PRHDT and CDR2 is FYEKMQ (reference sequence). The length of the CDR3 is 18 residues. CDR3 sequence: CASSLKGTGGPSTDTQYF. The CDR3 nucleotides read TGTGCCAGCAGCTTAAAGGGGACAGGAGGTCCTAGCACAGATACGCAGTATTTT.

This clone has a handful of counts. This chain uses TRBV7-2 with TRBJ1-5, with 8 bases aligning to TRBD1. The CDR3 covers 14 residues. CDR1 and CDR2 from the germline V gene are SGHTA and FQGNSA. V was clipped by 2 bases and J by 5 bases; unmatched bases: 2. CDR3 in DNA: TGTGCCAGCAGCTTACAGGGGGCGGATCAGCCCCAGCATTTT. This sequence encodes CASSLQGADQPQHF.

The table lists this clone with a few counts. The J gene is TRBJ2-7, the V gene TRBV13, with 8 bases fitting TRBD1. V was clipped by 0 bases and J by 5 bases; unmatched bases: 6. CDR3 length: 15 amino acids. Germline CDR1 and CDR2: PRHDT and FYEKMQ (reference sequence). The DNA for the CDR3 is TGTGCCAGCAGCTTAGGCCCGGACAGGGTGCACGAGCAGTACTTC. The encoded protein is CASSLGPDRVHEQYF.

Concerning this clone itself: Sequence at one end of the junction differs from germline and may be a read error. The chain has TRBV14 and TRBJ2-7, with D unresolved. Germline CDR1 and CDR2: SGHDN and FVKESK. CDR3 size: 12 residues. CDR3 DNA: TGTGCCAGCAGCCCGGGCCACTACGGGCAGTACTTC. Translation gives CASSPGHYGQYF.

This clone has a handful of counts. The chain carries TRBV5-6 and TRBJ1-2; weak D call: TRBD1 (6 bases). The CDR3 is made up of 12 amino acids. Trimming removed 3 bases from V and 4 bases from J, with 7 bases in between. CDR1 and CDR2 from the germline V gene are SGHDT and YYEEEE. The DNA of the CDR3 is TGTGCCAGCAGCTCACAGGGCTATGGCTACACCTTC. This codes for CASSSQGYGYTF.

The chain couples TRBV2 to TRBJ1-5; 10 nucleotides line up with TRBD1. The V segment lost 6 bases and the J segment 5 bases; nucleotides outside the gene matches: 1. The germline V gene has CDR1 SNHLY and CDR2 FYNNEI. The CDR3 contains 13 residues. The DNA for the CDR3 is TGTGCCAGCAGCGGGACAGGGGATCAGCCCCAGCATTTT. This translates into CASSGTGDQPQHF.

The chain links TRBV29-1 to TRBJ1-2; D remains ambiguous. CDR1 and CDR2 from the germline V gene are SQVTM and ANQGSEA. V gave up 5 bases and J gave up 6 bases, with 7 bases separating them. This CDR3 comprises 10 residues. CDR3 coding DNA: TGCAGCGTTACGGGCGATGGCTACACCTTC. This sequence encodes CSVTGDGYTF.

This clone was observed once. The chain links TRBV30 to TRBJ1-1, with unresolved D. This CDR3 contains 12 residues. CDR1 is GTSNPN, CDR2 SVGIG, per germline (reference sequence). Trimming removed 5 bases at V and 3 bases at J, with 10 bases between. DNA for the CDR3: TGTGCCTGGGTTAGGTGGGACACTGAAGCTTTCTTT. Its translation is CAWVRWDTEAFF.

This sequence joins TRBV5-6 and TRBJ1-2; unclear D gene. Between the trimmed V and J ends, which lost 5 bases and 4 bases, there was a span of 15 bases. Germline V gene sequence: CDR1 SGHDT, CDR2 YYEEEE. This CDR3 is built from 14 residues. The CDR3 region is CASSPQSSVYGYTF. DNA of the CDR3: TGTGCCAGCAGTCCCCAGTCCTCCGTCTATGGCTACACCTTC.

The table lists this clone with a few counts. The CDR3 spells CAWRRGNTEAFF. For the CDR3, the DNA is TGTGCCTGGAGAAGGGGGAACACTGAAGCTTTCTTT. V and J are TRBV30 and TRBJ1-1; perhaps TRBD1 as D (5 bases). CDR1 and CDR2 from the germline V gene are GTSNPN and SVGIG (reference sequence). V lost 3 bases and J 1 base, leaving 6 bases between the germline ends. The CDR3 covers 12 residues.